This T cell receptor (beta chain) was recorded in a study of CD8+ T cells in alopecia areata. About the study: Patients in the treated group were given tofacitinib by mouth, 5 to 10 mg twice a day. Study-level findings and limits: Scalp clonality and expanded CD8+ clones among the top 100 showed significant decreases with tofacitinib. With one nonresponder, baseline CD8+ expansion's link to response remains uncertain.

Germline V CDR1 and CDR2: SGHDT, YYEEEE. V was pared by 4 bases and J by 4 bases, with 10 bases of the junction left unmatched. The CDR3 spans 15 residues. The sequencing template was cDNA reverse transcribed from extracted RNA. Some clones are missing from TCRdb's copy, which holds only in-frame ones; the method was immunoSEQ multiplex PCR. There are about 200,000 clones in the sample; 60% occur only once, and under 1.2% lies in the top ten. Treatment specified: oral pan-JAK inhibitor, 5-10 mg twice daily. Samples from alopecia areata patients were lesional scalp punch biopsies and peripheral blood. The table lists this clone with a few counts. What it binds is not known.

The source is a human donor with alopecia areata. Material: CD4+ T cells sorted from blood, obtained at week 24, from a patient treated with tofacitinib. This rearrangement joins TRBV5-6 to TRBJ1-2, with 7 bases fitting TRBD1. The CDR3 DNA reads TGTGCCAGCAGCCAGACAGGGAGGAACCTCTATGGCTACACCTTC. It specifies CASSQTGRNLYGYTF. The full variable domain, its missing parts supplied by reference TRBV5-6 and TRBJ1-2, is DAGVTQSPTHLIKTRGQQVTLRCSPKSGHDTVSWYQQALGQGPQFIFQYYEEEERQRGNFPDRFSGHQFPNYSSELNVNALLLGDSALYLCASSQTGRNLYGYTFGSGTRLTVV.